These 8 T cell receptor beta chains share one sample of origin, sequenced in a study of T cells in Graves' hyperthyroidism and ophthalmopathy. Using RNA transcripts as the source, TCR beta CDR3 regions were amplified. A set of HTBI primers served as the primers for a first-round RT-PCR of the TCR CDR3. TCRdb passed the multiplex PCR reads through MiXCR, listing each CDR3 protein once. Of about 350,000 distinct CDR3 sequences listed, approximately 14% are singletons. The sequencing input was blood. The receptors shown here come from a woman in her thirties with Graves' hyperthyroidism.

This clonotype was picked up many times. The J gene is TRBJ1-4, the V gene TRBV12-3 or TRBV12-4, with D uncertain. V was cut by 7 bases and J by 3 bases, with 12 bases left in between. The CDR3 extends over 14 amino acids. The CDR3 loop is CASTLTRPNEKLFF. The CDR3 DNA sequence: TGTGCCAGCACCTTAACAAGACCTAATGAAAAACTGTTTTTT.

There are a few counts of this clonotype. V and J are TRBV3-1 and TRBJ2-7; 11 nucleotides match TRBD2. The CDR3 covers 17 residues. Losses at the gene ends were 1 base for V and 7 bases for J; bases not matched to a gene: 12. The germline V gene has CDR1 LGHDT and CDR2 YNNKEL (reference sequence). The CDR3 spells CASSQALLAGVTKEQYF. The CDR3 DNA sequence: TGTGCCAGCAGCCAAGCCCTACTAGCGGGAGTCACGAAGGAGCAGTACTTC.

This clonotype was picked up many times. The chain has TRBV28 and TRBJ2-3; 11 nucleotides match TRBD2. Germline V gene data show CDR1 as MDHEN and CDR2 as SYDVKM. V shed 5 bases, J shed 3 bases, and the junction held 4 bases outside the gene matches. The CDR3 loop spans 15 amino acids. The CDR3 sequence: CASSALAGGTDTQYF. The CDR3 bases are TGTGCCAGCAGTGCGCTAGCGGGAGGAACAGATACGCAGTATTTT.

Comments on this clonotype: Germline and junction disagree at one end, which may indicate a read error. V gene TRBV30 combines with J gene TRBJ2-7; unclear D gene. This CDR3 spans 12 amino acids. CDR1 is GTSNPN and CDR2 is SVGIG in the germline V gene (reference sequence). Written as DNA, the CDR3 is TGTGCCTGGAGACACTATTCCTACGGGCAGTACTTC. It yields the protein CAWRHYSYGQYF.

This clonotype appeared many times. The gene calls are TRBV7-6 and TRBJ2-2; D ambiguous. The CDR3 contains 14 residues. Between the trimmed V and J ends, which lost 1 base and 8 bases, there was a span of 11 bases. The germline V gene encodes CDR1 SGHVS and CDR2 FNYEAQ. The chain's CDR3 is CASSLEVGAGELFF. The CDR3 DNA sequence: TGTGCCAGCAGCTTAGAGGTCGGAGCGGGGGAGCTGTTTTTT.

This clonotype has a handful of counts. The rearrangement links TRBV9 to TRBJ2-1, with 7 bases aligning to TRBD2. The length of the CDR3 is 20 residues. After removal of 0 bases from V and 2 bases from J, the junction contained 17 bases not matched to a gene. CDR1 SGDLS and CDR2 YYNGEE come from the germline V gene. CDR3 sequence reads: CASSVVGSLGGSGTYNEQFF. As DNA, the CDR3 is TGTGCCAGCAGCGTAGTAGGGTCTCTAGGCGGGAGTGGTACCTACAATGAGCAGTTCTTC.

This clonotype was observed at least ten times. This rearrangement joins TRBV2 to TRBJ1-5; no reliable D call. V was shortened by 5 bases and J by 3 bases, with 14 bases between the two germline ends. The CDR3 has 15 residues. The germline CDR1 and CDR2 sequences are SNHLY and FYNNEI. Here the CDR3 DNA reads TGTGCCAGCAGTCATGACTCCGGCCTCAATCAGCCCCAGCATTTT. This codes for CASSHDSGLNQPQHF. Complete variable domain (other parts from reference TRBV2 and TRBJ1-5): EPEVTQTPSHQVTQMGQEVILRCVPISNHLYFYWYRQILGQKVEFLVSFYNNEISEKSEIFDDQFSVERPDGSNFTLKIRSTKLEDSAMYFCASSHDSGLNQPQHFGDGTRLSIL.

The chain has TRBV6-4 and TRBJ2-7; D ambiguous. The CDR3 runs 14 residues. The ends were cut back, 2 bases at V and 3 bases at J, with 11 bases in the middle. Germline V gene data show CDR1 as MRHNA and CDR2 as SNTAGT. The CDR3 DNA reads TGTGCCAGCAGTGACCCGCAGACCAGCTACGAGCAGTACTTC. Translation gives CASSDPQTSYEQYF.